This T cell receptor beta chain was observed in a study of blood T cell repertoires in COVID-19 (dated by TCRdb to the early 2020s). Broadly, across the study: The collaborator samples originated in the United States, Italy and Spain and spanned the acute and convalescent phases of COVID-19. The prospective study material was composed of cDNA or gDNA derived from T cells, B-cell-depleted T cells, or PBMCs. The dataset comprised deeply sampled blood TCRbeta repertoires from subjects exposed to, actively infected with, or recovered from COVID-19. The repertoires were released in a freely available public database intended as a resource for research on the immune response to SARS-CoV-2. The samples were drawn from two sources: the first 160 participants of the ongoing ImmuneRACE study, and 1,254 subjects contributed by 6 global collaborators. A de-identified subject ID, COVID-19 status, age in years and sex were almost always included in the sample metadata. Where available, HLA class I and class II types were obtained from metadata supplied by the sample provider rather than from assay-based typing.

The junction shows trimming of 0 bases on V and 1 base on J, plus 4 bases between the germline ends. The germline V gene sets CDR1 to SGDLS and CDR2 to YYNGEE. Measured from the cysteine to the phenylalanine, the CDR3 is 13 residues long. Of all the DNA, just the CDR3 is kept, 39 bases in frame from base 1. Broad study findings and their caveats: How much clinical and demographic metadata was included differed by source and by participant, and the metadata was provided uncurated.

Collaborating institutions collected whole blood in K2EDTA tubes following their own protocols. Collaborator samples were shipped for TCRbeta analysis as frozen whole blood, isolated PBMCs, or DNA extracted from either sample type. The immunoSEQ Assay, a bias-controlled multiplex PCR, was used to amplify TCRbeta CDR3 regions from genomic DNA. On the authors' methods: The number of nucleated cells in each sample was estimated by amplification of reference gene primers within the assay. To quantify the absolute abundance of each unique TCRbeta CDR3 rearrangement, sequence reads were collapsed and filtered. For each sample, productive Simpson clonality was calculated as the square root of Simpson's diversity index across productive rearrangements. The immuneACCESS repertoire file appears here via TCRdb, limited to in-frame rearrangements. These files lack a portion of the clones; in checked studies, under half of the deficit traces to unresolved V genes, and the cause of the others is not known. Clone size and V and J calls were adopted from that table, with D and trimming inferred from the DNA. The sample contains 140,000 or so clones, 87% of them found a single time. Jointly, the top ten make up 8.6% of the sample.

Remarks on this clone: Its antigen target is currently unknown. No much larger clonotype is one base removed from it; base qualities were not supplied.

The sequenced material came from peripheral blood. This TCR was recovered from a woman aged 50 to 65 with active or convalescent COVID-19. The chain was built from TRBV9 and TRBJ1-1; the D gene is unclear. The CDR3 is CASSVAENTEAFF. Read as DNA, the sequence is TGTGCCAGCAGCGTAGCAGAGAACACTGAAGCTTTCTTT.